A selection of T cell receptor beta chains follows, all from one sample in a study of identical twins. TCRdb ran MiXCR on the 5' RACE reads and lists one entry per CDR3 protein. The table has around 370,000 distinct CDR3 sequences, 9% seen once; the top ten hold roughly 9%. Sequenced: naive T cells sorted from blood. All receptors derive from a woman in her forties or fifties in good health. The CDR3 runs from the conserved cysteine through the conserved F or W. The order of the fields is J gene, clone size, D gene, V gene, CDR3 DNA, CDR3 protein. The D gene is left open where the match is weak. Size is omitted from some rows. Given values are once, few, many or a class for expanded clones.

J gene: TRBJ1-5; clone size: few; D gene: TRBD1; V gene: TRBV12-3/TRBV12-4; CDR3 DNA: TGTGCCAGCAGTTTCGGAGGGGGCGCTGGACAGCCCCAGCATTTT; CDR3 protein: CASSFGGGAGQPQHF
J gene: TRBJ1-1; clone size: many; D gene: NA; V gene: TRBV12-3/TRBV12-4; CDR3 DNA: TGTGCCAGCACCCTTCGGGGTTACACTGAAGCTTTCTTT; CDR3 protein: CASTLRGYTEAFF
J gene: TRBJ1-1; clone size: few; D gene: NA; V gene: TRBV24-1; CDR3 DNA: TGTGCCACCAGTGATTGGGGGAACACTGAAGCTTTCTTT; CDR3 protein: CATSDWGNTEAFF
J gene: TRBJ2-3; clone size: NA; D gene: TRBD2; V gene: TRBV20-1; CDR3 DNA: TGCAGTGCTATCAGGCGGGAGGGAGCAGATACGCAGTATTTT; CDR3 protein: CSAIRREGADTQYF
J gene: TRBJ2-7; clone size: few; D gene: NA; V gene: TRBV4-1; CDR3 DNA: TGCGCCAGCAGCCACCCAGCAGCAGGGGAGCAGTACTTC; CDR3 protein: CASSHPAAGEQYF
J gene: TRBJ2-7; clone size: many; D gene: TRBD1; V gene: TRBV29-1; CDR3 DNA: TGCAGCGGGGGACAGGGATACGAGCAGTACTTC; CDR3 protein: CSGGQGYEQYF
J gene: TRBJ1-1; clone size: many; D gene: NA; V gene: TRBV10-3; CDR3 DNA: TGTGCCATCAGTGATTTGGGGGGGAACACTGAAGCTTTCTTT; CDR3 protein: CAISDLGGNTEAFF
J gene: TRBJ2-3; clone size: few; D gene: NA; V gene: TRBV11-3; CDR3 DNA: TGTGCCAGCAGCTTAGATACAGGAGCAGATACGCAGTATTTT; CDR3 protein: CASSLDTGADTQYF
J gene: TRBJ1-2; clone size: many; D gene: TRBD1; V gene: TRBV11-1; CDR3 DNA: TGTGCCAGCAGCTTAAGAGGACAGGGGGTCTACACCTTC; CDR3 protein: CASSLRGQGVYTF
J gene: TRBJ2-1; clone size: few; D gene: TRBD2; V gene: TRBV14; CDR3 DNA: TGTGCCAGCAGCCCCCTGGGGGACTACCGGCATGAGCAGTTCTTC; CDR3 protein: CASSPLGDYRHEQFF
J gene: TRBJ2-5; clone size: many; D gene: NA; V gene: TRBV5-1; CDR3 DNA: TGCGCCAGCAGCTTGTCGCCAGGTCTGGGGACCCAGTACTTC; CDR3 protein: CASSLSPGLGTQYF
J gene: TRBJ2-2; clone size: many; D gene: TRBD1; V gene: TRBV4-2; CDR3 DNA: TGTGCCAGCAGCCAAGTAGGACAGGGGAACACCGGGGAGCTGTTTTTT; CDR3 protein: CASSQVGQGNTGELFF
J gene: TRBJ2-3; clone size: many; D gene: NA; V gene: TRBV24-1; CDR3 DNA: TGTGCCACCAGTGATTCCGGGACTAGCACAGATACGCAGTATTTT; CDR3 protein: CATSDSGTSTDTQYF
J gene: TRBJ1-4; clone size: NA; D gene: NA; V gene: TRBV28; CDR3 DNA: TGTGCCAGCAGGGGGGCGGTTGAAAAACTGTTTTTT; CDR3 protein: CASRGAVEKLFF
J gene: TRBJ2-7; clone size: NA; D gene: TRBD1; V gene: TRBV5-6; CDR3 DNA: TGTGCCAGCAGCTTGGATGCAGGGGGCTACGAGCAGTACTTC; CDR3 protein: CASSLDAGGYEQYF
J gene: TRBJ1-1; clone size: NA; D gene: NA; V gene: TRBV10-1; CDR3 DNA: TGCGCCAGCAGCCCCGAGGGAACAACTGAAGCTTTCTTT; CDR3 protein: CASSPEGTTEAFF
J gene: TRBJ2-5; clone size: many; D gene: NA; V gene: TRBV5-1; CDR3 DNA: TGCGCCAGCAGCTTGGGTGCGGGAACTCAAGAGACCCAGTACTTC; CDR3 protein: CASSLGAGTQETQYF
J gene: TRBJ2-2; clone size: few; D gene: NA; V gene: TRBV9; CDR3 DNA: TGTGCCAGCAGAGTTAGCGGAAACACCGGGGAGCTGTTTTTT; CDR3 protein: CASRVSGNTGELFF
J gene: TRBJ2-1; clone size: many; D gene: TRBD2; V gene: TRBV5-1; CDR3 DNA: TGCGCCAGCAGCTTGGAAGCGGGGCTGATAGTTGAGCAGTTCTTC; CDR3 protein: CASSLEAGLIVEQFF
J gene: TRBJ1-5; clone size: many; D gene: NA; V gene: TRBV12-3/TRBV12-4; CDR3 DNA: TGTGCCAGCAGTTCGGGCTTAATGGGAAATCAGCCCCAGCATTTT; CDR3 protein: CASSSGLMGNQPQHF
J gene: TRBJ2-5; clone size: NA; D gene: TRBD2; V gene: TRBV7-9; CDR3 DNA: TGTGCCAGCAGCTCAACTAGCGGGAGGGCAGAGGAGACCCAGTACTTC; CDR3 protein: CASSSTSGRAEETQYF
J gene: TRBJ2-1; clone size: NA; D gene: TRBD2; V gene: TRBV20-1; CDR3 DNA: TGCAGTGCTATCCCCTATACTAGCGGGAGGGCCGAGCAGTTCTTC; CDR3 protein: CSAIPYTSGRAEQFF
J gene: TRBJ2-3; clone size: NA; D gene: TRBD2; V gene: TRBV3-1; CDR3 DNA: TGTGCCAGCAGCCTCTTAGCGGGAGCTACAGATACGCAGTATTTT; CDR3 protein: CASSLLAGATDTQYF
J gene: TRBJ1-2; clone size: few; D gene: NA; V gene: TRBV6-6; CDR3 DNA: TGTGCCAGCAGGTTGACAGGTCTAGATGGCTACACCTTC; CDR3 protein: CASRLTGLDGYTF
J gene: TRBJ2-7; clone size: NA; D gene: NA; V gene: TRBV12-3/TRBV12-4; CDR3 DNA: TGTGCCAGCAGCTCCGCGGGACTCCACTACGAGCAGTACTTC; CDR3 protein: CASSSAGLHYEQYF
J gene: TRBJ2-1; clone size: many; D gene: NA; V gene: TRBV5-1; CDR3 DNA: TGCGCCAGCAGCTTGGTGCAGGGACGGAATGAGCAGTTCTTC; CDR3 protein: CASSLVQGRNEQFF
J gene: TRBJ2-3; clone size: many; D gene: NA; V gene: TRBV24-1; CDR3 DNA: TGTGCCACCAGTGACCAAGGACGGAGCACAGATACGCAGTATTTT; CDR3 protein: CATSDQGRSTDTQYF
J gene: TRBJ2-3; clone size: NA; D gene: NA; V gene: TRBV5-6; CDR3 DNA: TGTGCCAGCAGCTGGGGCCCAGGAGGGATGGATACGCAGTATTTT; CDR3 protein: CASSWGPGGMDTQYF
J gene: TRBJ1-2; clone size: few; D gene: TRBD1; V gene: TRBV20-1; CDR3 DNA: TGCAGTGCCCAGGACAGGGGTGAATTTAACTATGGCTACACCTTC; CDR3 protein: CSAQDRGEFNYGYTF
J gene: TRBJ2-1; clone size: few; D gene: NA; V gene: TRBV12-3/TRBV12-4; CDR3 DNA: TGTGCCAGCAGTAACTCTCATGGGAAGGAGCAGTTCTTC; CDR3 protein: CASSNSHGKEQFF
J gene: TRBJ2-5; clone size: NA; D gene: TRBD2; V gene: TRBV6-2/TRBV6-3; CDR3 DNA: TGTGCCAGCAGTTCGACTAGCGGGGGGAGAGAGACCCAGTACTTC; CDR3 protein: CASSSTSGGRETQYF
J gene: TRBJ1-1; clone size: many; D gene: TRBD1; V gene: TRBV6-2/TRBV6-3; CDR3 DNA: TGTGCCAGCAGTTTGGGGGACAGGGAGGCTTTCTTT; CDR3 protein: CASSLGDREAFF
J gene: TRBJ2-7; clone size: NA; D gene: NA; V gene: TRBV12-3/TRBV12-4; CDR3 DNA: TGTGCCAGCAGTTTCCGGGACACCAGCTCCTACGAGCAGTACTTC; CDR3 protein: CASSFRDTSSYEQYF
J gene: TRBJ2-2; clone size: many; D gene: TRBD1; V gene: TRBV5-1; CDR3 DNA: TGCGCCAGCAGCTTGGATGGGACAGGGGGTTCCACCGGGGAGCTGTTTTTT; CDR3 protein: CASSLDGTGGSTGELFF
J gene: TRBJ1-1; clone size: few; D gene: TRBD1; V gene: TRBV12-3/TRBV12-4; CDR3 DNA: TGTGCCAGCAGTTTCCGGGACAGCACTGAAGCTTTCTTT; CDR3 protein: CASSFRDSTEAFF
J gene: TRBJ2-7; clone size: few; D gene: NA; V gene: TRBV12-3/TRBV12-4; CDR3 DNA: TGTGCCAGTGGACGGCTACTCTACGAGCAGTACTTC; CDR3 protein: CASGRLLYEQYF
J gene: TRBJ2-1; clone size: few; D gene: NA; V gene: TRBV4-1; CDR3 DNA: TGCGCCAGCGGCCGAAAAGAGGGCTCCACGGATGAGCAGTTCTTC; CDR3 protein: CASGRKEGSTDEQFF
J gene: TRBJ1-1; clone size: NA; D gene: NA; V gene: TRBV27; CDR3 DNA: TGTGCCAGCAGTTCACCCCGGGGGTCAGCTGAAGCTTTCTTT; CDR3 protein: CASSSPRGSAEAFF
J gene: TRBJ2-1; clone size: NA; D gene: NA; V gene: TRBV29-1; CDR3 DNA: TGCAGCGTTGATCAAGAGGCCGTTGGGAGCTCCTACAATGAGCAGTTCTTC; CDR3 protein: CSVDQEAVGSSYNEQFF
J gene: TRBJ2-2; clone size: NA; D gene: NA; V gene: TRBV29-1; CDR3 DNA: TGCAGCGGATACCTCGACTACACCGGGGAGCTGTTTTTT; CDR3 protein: CSGYLDYTGELFF
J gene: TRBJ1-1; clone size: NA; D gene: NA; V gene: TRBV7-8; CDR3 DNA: TGTGCCAGCAGCTTAGCGCGTACGTACACTGAAGCTTTCTTT; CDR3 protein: CASSLARTYTEAFF
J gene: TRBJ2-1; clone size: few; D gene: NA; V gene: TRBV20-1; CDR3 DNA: TGCAGTGCCTTAGGACCTGGAGCCACCTACAATGAGCAGTTCTTC; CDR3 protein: CSALGPGATYNEQFF